The 3 T cell receptor beta chains below were found in one sample sequenced in a study of blood T cell repertoires in COVID-19. TCRdb keeps only in-frame clones here, not all; method: immunoSEQ multiplex PCR. The sample carries under 200,000 clones, 85% to 90% recorded once. The specimen sequenced was peripheral blood. The receptors shown here come from a woman in her 70s with acute or convalescent COVID-19.

This chain links TRBV6-5 with TRBJ1-5; maybe TRBD1 (5 bases). CDR3 length: 14 amino acids. Germline values: CDR1 MNHEY, CDR2 SVGAGI. The germline V and J ends were trimmed by 6 bases and 0 bases, with 9 bases remaining between them. The CDR3 DNA reads as TGTGCCAGCAGCCAGGGTTCTAGCAATCAGCCCCAGCATTTT. This sequence encodes CASSQGSSNQPQHF.

This chain links TRBV7-2 with TRBJ1-2; 7 bases are shared with TRBD1. The germline CDR1 and CDR2 sequences are SGHTA and FQGNSA. V shed 1 base, J shed 4 bases, and the junction held 3 bases outside the gene matches. This CDR3 has 14 residues. CDR3 sequence (DNA): TGTGCCAGCAGCTTAGTAGGGGGCGGCTATGGCTACACCTTC. It yields the protein CASSLVGGGYGYTF.

V is TRBV14 and J is TRBJ1-2; no definite D call. The V gene lost 0 bases and the J gene lost 6 bases, with 8 bases spanning the gap. The CDR3 runs 13 residues. Germline CDR1 is SGHDN and CDR2 is FVKESK. DNA of the CDR3: TGTGCCAGCAGCCAAGAATGGAGGCATGGCTACACCTTC. It translates to CASSQEWRHGYTF.